The next 10 T cell receptor beta chains were all read from a single sample in a study of Ad26.COV2.S vaccination and SARS-CoV-2 variants. As for treatment: roughly 20 received Ad26.COV2.S at low or high dose, single or two shots; about 5 received placebo; per-sample allocation not given. The samples date from day 63 after the first vaccine or placebo injection. Measured with immunoSEQ multiplex PCR; TCRdb has only the in-frame clones, and not every one. The sample consists of over 400,000 clones, 90% of them appearing once. The sample here was peripheral blood, taken in a trial of Ad26.COV2.S vaccine versus placebo. The receptors were sampled from a person between 18 and 65 years old who received the Ad26.COV2.S COVID-19 vaccine or a placebo.

This chain connects TRBV30 to TRBJ2-1, with 7 positions matching TRBD2. V shed 4 bases and J 9 bases; nucleotides not matched to a gene: 21. Germline CDR1 GTSNPN, CDR2 SVGIG (reference sequence). CDR3 length equals 17 residues. The CDR3 DNA reads TGTGCCTGGATTTCGGCTAGCGGCCGTTTTGGTCTTGGTGAGCAGTTCTTC. This sequence encodes CAWISASGRFGLGEQFF.

The J gene is TRBJ2-7, the V gene TRBV18, with 7 positions matching TRBD1. The CDR3 has 14 amino acids. Trimming cost V 4 bases and J 2 bases; bases outside gene matches: 5. Germline CDR1 and CDR2: KGHSH and LQKENI. The CDR3 region is CASSHRGPTYEQYF. CDR3 bases: TGTGCCAGCTCACACAGGGGTCCGACCTACGAGCAGTACTTC. The full variable domain, rest sourced from reference TRBV18 and TRBJ2-7, is NAGVMQNPRHLVRRRGQEARLRCSPMKGHSHVYWYRQLPEEGLKFMVYLQKENIIDESGMPKERFSAEFPKEGPSILRIQQVVRGDSAAYFCASSHRGPTYEQYFGPGTRLTVT.

J is TRBJ2-2 and V is TRBV6-1; D is possibly TRBD2 (5 bases). Germline V gene data show CDR1 as MNHNS and CDR2 as SASEGT. The CDR3 spans 17 residues. Trimming took off 0 bases at V and 4 bases at J, with 15 bases between the two ends. Here the CDR3 reads CASSEAARGPGTGELFF. CDR3 nucleotides: TGTGCCAGCAGTGAAGCGGCACGGGGTCCGGGCACCGGGGAGCTGTTTTTT.

The CDR3 here is CATSRGNSNEKLFF. The CDR3, as DNA: TGTGCCACCAGCAGAGGGAATAGCAATGAAAAACTGTTTTTT. The chain has TRBV15 and TRBJ1-4; D not resolved. The V gene's germline CDR1 is LNHNV and CDR2 YYDKDF (reference sequence). The V and J ends lost 1 base and 5 bases respectively, with 8 bases between them. The CDR3 totals 14 residues.

The rearrangement joins TRBV15 to TRBJ2-7; D remains ambiguous. There are 15 residues in the CDR3. V was clipped by 0 bases and J by 3 bases, with 12 bases between them. Germline V gene lookup returns CDR1 LNHNV and CDR2 YYDKDF (reference sequence). The CDR3 coding sequence is TGTGCCACCAGCAGAGATCGGTCGGCCGTCTACGAGCAGTACTTC. This translates into CATSRDRSAVYEQYF.

V is TRBV21-1 and J is TRBJ2-2; the tabulated D call, TRBD1, remains unverified against the DNA. TRBV21-1 is shown as a pseudogene. CDR3 length: 17 residues. CDR3 sequence (DNA): TGTGCCAGCAATTTGGACAGGCGTCGATTTGGAACCGGGGAGCTGTTTTTT. This translates into CASNLDRRRFGTGELFF.

This sequence joins TRBV4-3 and TRBJ2-2, with D hard to call. V lost 0 bases to trimming and J lost 0 bases, with 8 bases between them. The CDR3 is made up of 16 amino acids. CDR1 is LGHNA and CDR2 is YSLEER in the germline V gene. The CDR3 DNA follows: TGCGCCAGCAGCCAAGATCCGACGGCGAACACCGGGGAGCTGTTTTTT. Translated: CASSQDPTANTGELFF.

V usage is TRBV7-3 and J usage is TRBJ2-5; TRBD1 matches at 7 bases. V shed 1 base, J shed 5 bases, and the junction held 4 bases outside the gene matches. The V gene's germline CDR1 is SGHTA and CDR2 FQGTGA. This CDR3 is 14 amino acids long. The CDR3 here is CASSLKGARETQYF. CDR3 coding DNA: TGTGCCAGCAGCTTAAAGGGGGCGAGGGAGACCCAGTACTTC.

The rearrangement links TRBV30 to TRBJ2-1; D unclear. Trimming removed 2 bases at V and 8 bases at J, with 7 bases between. The CDR3 totals 11 residues. Germline loops: CDR1 GTSNPN, CDR2 SVGIG (reference sequence). CDR3 nucleotide sequence: TGTGCCTGGAGTCAAGATGATGAGCAGTTCTTC. It translates to CAWSQDDEQFF. Looking up the rest from reference TRBV30 and TRBJ2-1 gives the full variable domain: SQTIHQWPATLVQPVGSPLSLECTVEGTSNPNLYWYRQAAGRGLQLLFYSVGIGQISSEVPQNLSASRPQDRQFILSSKKLLLSDSGFYLCAWSQDDEQFFGPGTRLTVL.

The chain joins TRBV11-2 to TRBJ2-3, with D maybe TRBD2 (5 bases). The V gene lost 6 bases and the J gene lost 5 bases, with 6 bases spanning the gap. The CDR3 spans 11 residues. CDR1 is SGHAT, CDR2 FQNNGV, per germline. The CDR3 loop is CASRGVDTQYF. CDR3 nucleotides: TGTGCCAGCAGGGGAGTAGATACGCAGTATTTT.